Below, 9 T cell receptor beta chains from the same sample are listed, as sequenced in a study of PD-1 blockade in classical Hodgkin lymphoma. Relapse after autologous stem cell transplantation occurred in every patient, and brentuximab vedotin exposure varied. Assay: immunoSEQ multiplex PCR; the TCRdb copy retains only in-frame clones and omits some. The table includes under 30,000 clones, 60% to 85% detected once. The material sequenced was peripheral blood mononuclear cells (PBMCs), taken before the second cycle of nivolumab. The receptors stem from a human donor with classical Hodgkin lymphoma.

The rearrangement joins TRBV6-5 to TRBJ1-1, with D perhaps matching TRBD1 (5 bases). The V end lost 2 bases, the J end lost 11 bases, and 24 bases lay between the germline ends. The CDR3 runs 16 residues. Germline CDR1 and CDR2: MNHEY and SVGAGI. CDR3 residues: CASSYSWVIGGVEAFF. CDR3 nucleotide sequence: TGTGCCAGCAGTTACAGTTGGGTAATCGGGGGTGTAGAGGCTTTCTTT.

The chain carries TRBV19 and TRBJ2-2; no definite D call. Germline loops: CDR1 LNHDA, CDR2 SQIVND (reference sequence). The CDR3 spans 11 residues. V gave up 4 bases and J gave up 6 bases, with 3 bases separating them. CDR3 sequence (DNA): TGTGCCAGTAGTAGGGCCGGGGAGCTGTTTTTT. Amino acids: CASSRAGELFF.

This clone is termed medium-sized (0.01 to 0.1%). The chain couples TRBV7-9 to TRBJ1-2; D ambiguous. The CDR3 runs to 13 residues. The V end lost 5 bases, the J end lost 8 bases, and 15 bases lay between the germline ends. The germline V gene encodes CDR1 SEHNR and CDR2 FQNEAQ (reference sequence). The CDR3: CASSPGRERGYTF. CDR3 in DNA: TGTGCCAGCAGCCCGGGGAGGGAGAGAGGCTACACCTTC.

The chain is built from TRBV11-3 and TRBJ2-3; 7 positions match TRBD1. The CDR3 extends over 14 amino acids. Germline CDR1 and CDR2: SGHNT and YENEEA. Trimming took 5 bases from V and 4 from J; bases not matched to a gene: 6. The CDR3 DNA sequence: TGTGCCAGCAGCGCTCACCAGGGGGCAGATACGCAGTATTTT. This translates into CASSAHQGADTQYF.

The CDR3 sequence: CASTMGTDTQYF. The CDR3 nucleotides are TGTGCCAGCACCATGGGCACAGATACGCAGTATTTT. V is TRBV6-1 and J is TRBJ2-3; D not certain. V lost 7 bases and J 1 base, leaving 6 bases between the germline ends. The germline gives CDR1 MNHNS, CDR2 SASEGT. The CDR3 has 12 residues.

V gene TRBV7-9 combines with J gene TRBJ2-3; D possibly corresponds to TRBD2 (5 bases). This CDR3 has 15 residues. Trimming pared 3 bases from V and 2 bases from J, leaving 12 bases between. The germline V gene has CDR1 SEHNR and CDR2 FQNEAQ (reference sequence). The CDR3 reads CASSLGDFSTDTQYF. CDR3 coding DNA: TGTGCCAGCAGCTTGGGAGATTTCTCCACAGATACGCAGTATTTT.

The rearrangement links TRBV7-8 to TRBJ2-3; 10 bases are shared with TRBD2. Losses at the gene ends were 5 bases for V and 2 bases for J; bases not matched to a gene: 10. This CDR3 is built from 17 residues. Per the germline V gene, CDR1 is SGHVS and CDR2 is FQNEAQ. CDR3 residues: CASSLARSGGATDTQYF. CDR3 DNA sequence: TGTGCCAGCAGCCTCGCTAGGAGCGGGGGGGCCACAGATACGCAGTATTTT.

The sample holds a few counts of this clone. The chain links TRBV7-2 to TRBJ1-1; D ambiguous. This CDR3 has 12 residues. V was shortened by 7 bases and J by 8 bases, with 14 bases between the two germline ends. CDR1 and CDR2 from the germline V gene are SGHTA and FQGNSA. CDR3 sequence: CASTLEMKEAFF. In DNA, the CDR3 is TGTGCCAGCACCTTGGAGATGAAGGAAGCTTTCTTT.

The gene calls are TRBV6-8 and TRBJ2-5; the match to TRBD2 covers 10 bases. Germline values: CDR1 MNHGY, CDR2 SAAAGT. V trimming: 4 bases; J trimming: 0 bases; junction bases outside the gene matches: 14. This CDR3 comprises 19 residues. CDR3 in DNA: TGTGCCAGCAGTTGCCCTATCAGCGGGGGGGCCTACCACCAAGAGACCCAGTACTTC. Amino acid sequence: CASSCPISGGAYHQETQYF.